This TCR beta chain was observed in a study of T cells in Graves' hyperthyroidism and ophthalmopathy. The germline gives CDR1 MNHNS, CDR2 SASEGT. The CDR3 consists of 15 residues. V lost 1 base to trimming and J lost 9 bases, with 19 bases between them. Whole-study findings and limits: Most thyroid clonotypes that were expanded above 0.001 also turned up in blood.

This clonotype was observed a handful of times. Its target is not known. Amplified TCR beta CDR3 regions came from RNA transcripts. The primer set for the first-round RT-PCR of the TCR CDR3 was HTBI. TCRdb reprocessed the multiplex PCR reads with MiXCR, giving one entry per CDR3 protein. The sample holds 500,000 or so distinct CDR3 sequences, under 20% seen once. Individuals with ophthalmopathy presented a Clinical Activity Score of at least 3, a NOSPECS grade of at least 4 and a duration under 3 months. Uncontrolled infection, other autoimmune disease, pregnancy or lactation disqualified patients from enrolment. Diagnosing involved the use of clinical symptoms, serum thyroxine and TRAb, thyroid ultrasound and orbital computed tomography.

The chain joins TRBV6-1 to TRBJ2-7, with D possibly matching TRBD2 (5 bases). The clonotype was recovered from a woman aged 18-35 years with Graves' ophthalmopathy. Sequencing was carried out using blood. The DNA of the CDR3 is TGTGCCAGCAGTGAAGAAGGTGGGAGCTACGAGTGGCAGTACTTC. The encoded protein is CASSEEGGSYEWQYF.